What follows are 26 T cell receptor beta chains derived from one specimen sequenced in a study of T cells in Graves' hyperthyroidism and ophthalmopathy. It was RNA transcripts that yielded the amplified TCR beta CDR3 regions. HTBI primers were used for first-round RT-PCR of the TCR CDR3. TCRdb re-derived calls from the multiplex PCR reads in MiXCR, one entry per CDR3 protein. The table lists around 34,000 distinct CDR3 sequences, 40% to 65% of them singletons. The sequenced sample consisted of blood. The source is a middle-aged woman with Graves' ophthalmopathy.

The rearrangement joins TRBV15 to TRBJ1-2; 10 bases fit TRBD1. Germline V CDR1 and CDR2: LNHNV, YYDKDF (reference sequence). CDR3 length: 15 residues. Losses at the gene ends were 3 bases for V and 3 bases for J; bases not matched to a gene: 4. CDR3 coding DNA: TGTGCCACCAGCAGTGACAGGGGGCCGGACTATGGCTACACCTTC. It specifies CATSSDRGPDYGYTF. The complete variable domain, with remaining parts taken from reference TRBV15 and TRBJ1-2, reads DAMVIQNPRYQVTQFGKPVTLSCSQTLNHNVMYWYQQKSSQAPKLLFHYYDKDFNNEADTPDNFQSRRPNTSFCFLDIRSPGLGDTAMYLCATSSDRGPDYGYTFGSGTRLTVV.

The chain recombines TRBV29-1 with TRBJ2-1, with 12 bases aligning to TRBD1. Trimming at V came to 3 bases and at J to 6 bases, leaving 3 bases not matched to a gene. CDR3 length: 14 residues. CDR1 and CDR2 (germline): SQVTM, ANQGSEA. The CDR3 here is CSVERDRGRNEQFF. CDR3 coding DNA: TGCAGCGTTGAGAGGGACAGGGGGCGCAATGAGCAGTTCTTC.

The J gene is TRBJ2-3, the V gene TRBV5-4; no clear D gene. This CDR3 has 13 amino acids. CDR1 SGHNT and CDR2 YYREEE come from the germline V gene (reference sequence). Trimming took off 1 base at V and 6 bases at J, with 9 bases between the two ends. DNA for the CDR3: TGTGCCAGCAGCTTGCCGGTCCAGGATACGCAGTATTTT. Its protein is CASSLPVQDTQYF.

Details on this clonotype: A much larger clone differs from this one at a single base, so this may be a read error. This sequence joins TRBV25-1 and TRBJ2-6; a weak D match, TRBD1 (5 bases). The CDR3 is made up of 13 amino acids. Germline CDR1 MGHDK, CDR2 SYGVNS. CDR3 amino acids: CATCLSGATVLTF. DNA of the CDR3: TGTGCCACCTGCCTCTCTGGGGCCACCGTCCTGACTTTC.

The V call is TRBV29-1, the J call TRBJ1-5; TRBD1 aligns across 7 bases. The CDR3 is 13 amino acids. Germline CDR1 and CDR2: SQVTM and ANQGSEA. V was pared by 4 bases and J by 6 bases, with 6 bases of the junction left unmatched. CDR3 in DNA: TGCAGCGTTGCACAGGGGATGGGTCAGCCCCAGCATTTT. Its protein is CSVAQGMGQPQHF.

This clonotype was seen at least ten times. A read error may explain this, as a much larger clone is one base away. The CDR3 is CSVDQQFGGNGYTF. As DNA, the CDR3 is TGCAGCGTTGATCAACAGTTCGGTGGAAATGGCTACACCTTC. The chain carries TRBV29-1 and TRBJ1-2; unclear D gene. Per germline, CDR1 SQVTM and CDR2 ANQGSEA. Between the trimmed V and J ends, which lost 3 bases and 6 bases, there was a span of 17 bases. The CDR3 extends over 14 amino acids.

The chain recombines TRBV2 with TRBJ2-7, with D perhaps matching TRBD1 (5 bases). From germline, CDR1 is SNHLY and CDR2 FYNNEI. Trimming removed 4 bases from V and 0 bases from J, with 10 bases in between. This CDR3 spans 14 amino acids. CDR3 DNA sequence: TGTGCCAGCAGTGTATCCAGGGACTCCTACGAGCAGTACTTC. This sequence encodes CASSVSRDSYEQYF.

This clonotype was picked up one time. Given the absence of the conserved phenylalanine or tryptophan at the CDR3 end, a read error is likely. The chain joins TRBV27 to TRBJ2-2; the D is unclear. Trimming removed 4 bases at V and 1 base at J, with 4 bases between. The length of the CDR3 is 13 residues. Germline CDR1 is MNHEY and CDR2 is SMNVEV (reference sequence). The CDR3 sequence is CASSSWNTGELFL. DNA for the CDR3: TGTGCCAGCAGTTCCTGGAACACCGGGGAGCTGTTTTTG.

This clonotype was recorded many times. The chain has TRBV3-1 and TRBJ1-2, with 7 bases lining up with TRBD1. The CDR3 is made up of 14 amino acids. Germline assignment: CDR1 LGHDT and CDR2 YNNKEL (reference sequence). V dropped 0 bases and J dropped 4; count of bases not matched to a gene: 2. The CDR3 coding sequence is TGTGCCAGCAGCCAAGAAGGACAGGTCTATGGCTACACCTTC. Its protein is CASSQEGQVYGYTF.

This rearrangement joins TRBV10-3 to TRBJ2-1; TRBD2 matches 10 bases. This CDR3 region has 16 residues. Germline loops: CDR1 ENHRY, CDR2 SYGVKD. The trim removed 8 bases at V and 1 base at J, leaving 8 bases unmatched. The CDR3 nucleotides are TGTGCCATCGGGACCGATAGCGGGAGGTCCTACAATGAGCAGTTCTTC. It encodes CAIGTDSGRSYNEQFF.

This clonotype was seen many times. This rearrangement joins TRBV6-5 to TRBJ2-7; D gene unclear. V was clipped by 6 bases and J by 0 bases, with 6 bases between them. The CDR3 is 12 residues long. Per the germline V gene, CDR1 is MNHEY and CDR2 is SVGAGI. Here the CDR3 reads CASRRNSYEQYF. For the CDR3, the DNA is TGTGCCAGCAGGCGGAACTCCTACGAGCAGTACTTC.

This clonotype was found a few times. The conserved final phenylalanine or tryptophan is absent from the CDR3, which likely points to a read error. This rearrangement joins TRBV3-1 to TRBJ1-5; TRBD1 matches 8 bases. J gave up 1 base and V 6 bases, and 2 bases lay outside the gene matches. Germline assignment: CDR1 LGHDT and CDR2 YNNKEL (reference sequence). The CDR3 is made up of 14 amino acids. CDR3 sequence reads: CASRRTGSNQPQHL. CDR3 nucleotide sequence: TGTGCCAGCAGAAGGACAGGGAGCAATCAGCCCCAGCATTTG.

As concerns this clonotype: The junction departs from germline at one end; a sequencing error may be responsible. V and J are TRBV19 and TRBJ2-2; TRBD1 matches at 10 bases. The germline V gene encodes CDR1 LNHDA and CDR2 SQIVND (reference sequence). The CDR3 spans 15 residues. The CDR3 DNA reads as TGTGCCGGTAGACAGGGGGCGCTGGCTACCGGGGAGCTGCTTTTT. Its translation is CAGRQGALATGELLF.

The chain is built from TRBV24-1 and TRBJ2-2, with 10 bases that match TRBD2. V was clipped by 5 bases and J by 3 bases; unmatched bases: 8. The CDR3 has 17 amino acids. Germline V lookup: CDR1 KGHDR, CDR2 SFDVKD. The CDR3 reads CATSARAGTSDTGELFF. The CDR3 nucleotides read TGTGCCACCAGTGCTAGAGCCGGGACTAGCGACACCGGGGAGCTGTTTTTT.

The chain links TRBV6-5 to TRBJ1-1; D gene ambiguous. Germline CDR1 and CDR2: MNHEY and SVGAGI. V was shortened by 6 bases and J by 10 bases, with 18 bases between the two germline ends. CDR3 length equals 13 residues. The CDR3 DNA is TGTGCCAGCAGCCGCCTTATATACACGGGAGCTTTCTTT. It is translated as CASSRLIYTGAFF.

As regards this clonotype: A junction end diverges from the germline sequence, so it may reflect a read error. The chain joins TRBV7-2 to TRBJ1-2; D call uncertain. The CDR3 runs to 13 residues. The germline V gene encodes CDR1 SGHTA and CDR2 FQGNSA. Here the CDR3 DNA reads TGTGCCAGCAGCTTAGCGCTAAGAGATGGCTACACTTTC. Encoded protein: CASSLALRDGYTF.

The chain carries TRBV20-1 and TRBJ2-7; TRBD1 is a possible D gene (6 bases). Between the trimmed V and J ends, which lost 5 bases and 2 bases, there was a span of 16 bases. The V gene's germline CDR1 is DFQATT and CDR2 SNEGSKA (reference sequence). The CDR3 is made up of 14 amino acids. The CDR3 DNA reads as TGCAGTGCTCCAGGGGCTAGCCAAGCCTACGAGCAGTACTTC. Translated, it gives CSAPGASQAYEQYF.

The chain has TRBV5-1 and TRBJ2-1; TRBD2 matches at 14 bases. This CDR3 spans 14 amino acids. J was trimmed by 10 bases and V by 4 bases; bases with no gene match: 4. Germline V gene sequence: CDR1 SGHRS, CDR2 YFSETQ. The CDR3 here is CASSAGLAGEEQFF. The CDR3 nucleotides are TGCGCCAGCAGCGCGGGACTAGCGGGAGAAGAGCAGTTCTTC.

This clonotype has a count of ten or more. The chain links TRBV9 to TRBJ2-5; TRBD1 agrees at 11 bases. The V segment lost 3 bases and the J segment 5 bases; nucleotides outside the gene matches: 0. CDR1 and CDR2 from the germline V gene are SGDLS and YYNGEE. This CDR3 contains 13 residues. The CDR3, as DNA: TGTGCCAGCAGCGGGACAGGGGGCGAGACCCAGTACTTC. This sequence encodes CASSGTGGETQYF.

Many counts were recorded for this clonotype. The V and J genes are TRBV6-5 and TRBJ1-4; D is possibly TRBD1 (5 bases). The length of the CDR3 is 13 residues. V lost 8 bases and J lost 4, with 11 bases in between. Per germline, CDR1 MNHEY and CDR2 SVGAGI. The CDR3 DNA follows: TGTGCCAGCGGCCGAGGGGTTAATGAAAAACTGTTTTTT. Residues: CASGRGVNEKLFF.

The sample holds many counts of this clonotype. The chain employs TRBV20-1 and TRBJ1-5; D may be TRBD1 (6 bases). The CDR3 extends over 14 amino acids. Germline V gene lookup returns CDR1 DFQATT and CDR2 SNEGSKA (reference sequence). Trimming cost V 2 bases and J 5 bases, with 13 bases left between them. The CDR3 coding sequence is TGCAGTGCTAGAAACCGGGACACCCATCAGCCCCAGCATTTT. It translates to CSARNRDTHQPQHF.

The J gene is TRBJ2-7, the V gene TRBV11-2, with 7 nucleotides matching TRBD2. The CDR3 spans 18 residues. V shed 5 bases, J shed 0 bases, and the junction held 16 bases outside the gene matches. Germline values: CDR1 SGHAT, CDR2 FQNNGV. Written as DNA, the CDR3 is TGTGCCAGCAGCCCAGGCGGGGGTGCACCTCCGTGCTCCTACGAGCAGTACTTC. Protein sequence: CASSPGGGAPPCSYEQYF.

In its sample, this clonotype was seen many times. This rearrangement joins TRBV12-3 or TRBV12-4 to TRBJ2-7; TRBD2 agrees at 10 bases. The CDR3 has 15 residues. With V trimmed by 3 bases and J by 6 bases, 8 bases remained unmatched. The CDR3 spells CASSFTGTSVSEQYF. In nucleotides, the CDR3 is TGTGCCAGCAGTTTCACCGGGACTAGCGTATCCGAGCAGTACTTC.

By sample share, this clonotype is medium-sized. The chain employs TRBV24-1 and TRBJ2-3; 11 bases line up with TRBD2. V was clipped by 3 bases and J by 0 bases; unmatched bases: 1. The CDR3 loop spans 16 amino acids. From germline, CDR1 is KGHDR and CDR2 SFDVKD. The CDR3 here is CATSDRTSGSTDTQYF. The CDR3, as DNA: TGTGCCACCAGTGATCGGACTAGCGGGAGCACAGATACGCAGTATTTT.

In regard to this clonotype: The CDR3 ends on some other residue instead of the conserved phenylalanine or tryptophan, so this is likely a read error. V is TRBV5-6 and J is TRBJ2-7, with unresolved D. The CDR3 loop spans 11 amino acids. Trimming took off 0 bases at V and 10 bases at J, with 8 bases between the two ends. Germline CDR1 SGHDT, CDR2 YYEEEE. The CDR3 nucleotides are TGTGCCAGCAGCTTGGGTGTCGTACAGTACTAC. This encodes CASSLGVVQYY.

A note on this clonotype: With a much larger clone just one base away, this may be a read error. J is TRBJ2-1 and V is TRBV18, with TRBD1 as a possible D gene (7 bases). Per germline, CDR1 KGHSH and CDR2 LQKENI. Trimming shortened V by 0 bases and J by 11 bases, and 14 bases separated the two germline ends. The CDR3 contains 14 residues. The DNA of the CDR3 is TGTGCCAGCTCACCACCGAGCTCAGGGGGGCAGCAGTTCTTC. Amino acid sequence: CASSPPSSGGQQFF.